Shown below are 17 T cell receptor beta chains from a single sample sequenced in a study of T cell clones after liver transplantation. The method was immunoSEQ multiplex PCR; TCRdb's version includes in-frame clones alone and lacks a portion of them. The sample includes just under 60,000 clones, 70% of them seen just once. This material consisted of CD4+ T cells from blood, taken at the roughly 15-month timepoint. Every receptor here comes from a human patient who received a liver transplant. Some T cells could come from the graft donor.

This clone was detected only a few times. The chain employs TRBV28 and TRBJ2-2; a possible D gene is TRBD1 (5 bases). The CDR3 totals 14 residues. CDR1 is MDHEN and CDR2 is SYDVKM in the germline V gene. V was trimmed by 3 bases and J by 5 bases, leaving 10 bases between them. The CDR3 region is CASSFPDITGELFF. The CDR3 DNA is TGTGCCAGCAGTTTCCCGGACATAACCGGGGAGCTGTTTTTT. The variable domain in full, completed from reference TRBV28 and TRBJ2-2, reads DVKVTQSSRYLVKRTGEKVFLECVQDMDHENMFWYRQDPGLGLRLIYFSYDVKMKEKGDIPEGYSVSREKKERFSLILESASTNQTSMYLCASSFPDITGELFFGEGSRLTVL.

CDR3 coding DNA: TGCGCCAGCAGCCCCGGACAGGGTGCAACTAATGAAAAACTGTTTTTT. Encoded protein: CASSPGQGATNEKLFF. The chain has TRBV5-1 and TRBJ1-4; TRBD1 matches at 8 bases. The germline gives CDR1 SGHRS, CDR2 YFSETQ. V lost 4 bases, J lost 0 bases, and 5 bases stayed unmatched. This CDR3 region has 16 residues.

For the CDR3, the DNA is TGTGCCAGCAGGGGCAGGCGCACCGGGGAGCTGTTTTTT. This gives the protein CASRGRRTGELFF. The gene calls are TRBV5-6 and TRBJ2-2; D is uncertain. Looked up from germline, CDR1 is SGHDT and CDR2 is YYEEEE. The CDR3 covers 13 residues. The V gene lost 5 bases and the J gene lost 4 bases, with 9 bases spanning the gap.

This clone has a handful of counts. The chain employs TRBV5-1 and TRBJ1-2; 11 bases align to TRBD1. The CDR3 extends over 15 amino acids. CDR1 is SGHRS and CDR2 is YFSETQ in the germline V gene. Unmatched junction bases numbered 4, after V lost 4 bases and J lost 2 bases. The CDR3 DNA sequence: TGCGCCAGCAGCACCGGGACAGGGGGGAACTATGGCTACACCTTC. This codes for CASSTGTGGNYGYTF.

The CDR3 DNA reads as TGTGCCAGTAGCCCTGGGGGGGAAAATCAGCCCCAGCATTTT. This codes for CASSPGGENQPQHF. This chain links TRBV19 with TRBJ1-5, with D possibly matching TRBD1 (5 bases). The CDR3 length is 14 residues. Germline CDR1 and CDR2: LNHDA and SQIVND (reference sequence). V lost 6 bases to trimming and J lost 4 bases, with 13 bases between them.

This sequence joins TRBV19 and TRBJ2-7; D is unclear. CDR3 size: 14 residues. The germline V gene has CDR1 LNHDA and CDR2 SQIVND (reference sequence). Trimming removed 10 bases at V and 2 bases at J, with 18 bases between. As DNA, the CDR3 is TGTGCCACCCTAGTCGACAAGGCCCCCTACGAGCAGTACTTC. This gives the protein CATLVDKAPYEQYF.

The gene calls are TRBV7-2 and TRBJ2-5; 12 bases match TRBD2. CDR1 SGHTA and CDR2 FQGNSA come from the germline V gene. V shed 4 bases and J 5 bases; nucleotides not matched to a gene: 8. The CDR3 extends over 16 amino acids. The CDR3 loop reads CASSSGLAGEGETQYF. Here the CDR3 DNA reads TGTGCCAGCAGCTCGGGACTAGCGGGTGAGGGGGAGACCCAGTACTTC.

The chain recombines TRBV27 with TRBJ2-2, with TRBD2 identical over 10 bases. Germline CDR1 reads MNHEY; CDR2 reads SMNVEV (reference sequence). There are 20 residues in the CDR3. After removal of 2 bases from V and 2 bases from J, the junction contained 14 bases not matched to a gene. In nucleotides, the CDR3 is TGTGCCAGCAGTTTAGAATCTAGCGGGGGCCCAAAACCTAACACCGGGGAGCTGTTTTTT. Translating gives CASSLESSGGPKPNTGELFF.

V is TRBV9 and J is TRBJ2-2, with D hard to call. V was pared by 4 bases and J by 6 bases, with 4 bases between. The CDR3 runs to 11 residues. Germline CDR1 and CDR2: SGDLS and YYNGEE. The CDR3 is CASSLAGELFF. The DNA for the CDR3 is TGTGCCAGCAGCCTGGCCGGGGAGCTGTTTTTT.

This clone is a singleton in its sample. The rearrangement joins TRBV7-2 to TRBJ2-2, with a possible D match to TRBD1 (6 bases). Trimming pared 4 bases from V and 0 bases from J, leaving 9 bases between. Germline assignment: CDR1 SGHTA and CDR2 FQGNSA. This CDR3 has 15 amino acids. The CDR3 DNA is TGTGCCAGCAGCTCAGGGGTTCCGAACACCGGGGAGCTGTTTTTT. It is translated as CASSSGVPNTGELFF.

Only one count was recorded for this clone. This chain links TRBV4-2 with TRBJ2-2; D gene uncertain. CDR1 and CDR2 from the germline V gene are LGHNA and YNFKEQ. V was cut by 0 bases and J by 5 bases, with 7 bases left in between. The CDR3 contains 14 residues. In DNA, the CDR3 is TGTGCCAGCAGCCAAGAAGGTCGTACCGGGGAGCTGTTTTTT. Its translation: CASSQEGRTGELFF.

Regarding this clone: A read error is possible here, since a much larger clone lies one base away. This chain uses TRBV7-9 with TRBJ1-2; D is uncertain. Germline CDR1 and CDR2: SEHNR and FQNEAQ (reference sequence). The CDR3 extends over 12 amino acids. The CDR3 coding sequence is TGTGTCAGCAGCTTAGAAGCGGGCGGCTACACCTTC. It is translated as CVSSLEAGGYTF.

CDR3 in amino acids: CASGSGAGNTIYF. DNA for the CDR3: TGTGCCAGCGGGTCCGGAGCTGGAAACACCATATATTTT. V usage is TRBV2 and J usage is TRBJ1-3, with D unresolved. In germline, CDR1 is SNHLY, CDR2 FYNNEI. Between the trimmed V and J ends, which lost 8 bases and 2 bases, there was a span of 10 bases. The CDR3 extends over 13 amino acids.

This rearrangement joins TRBV7-9 to TRBJ2-7, with D possibly being TRBD1 or TRBD2 (5 bases each). This CDR3 has 16 amino acids. V was cut by 1 base and J by 3 bases, with 16 bases left in between. Germline CDR1 and CDR2: SEHNR and FQNEAQ (reference sequence). The chain's CDR3 is CASSLGRGAEVYEQYF. CDR3 coding DNA: TGTGCCAGCAGCTTAGGTCGGGGCGCTGAAGTCTACGAGCAGTACTTC. Full variable domain (remainder filled in from reference TRBV7-9 and TRBJ2-7): DTGVSQNPRHKITKRGQNVTFRCDPISEHNRLYWYRQTLGQGPEFLTYFQNEAQLEKSRLLSDRFSAERPKGSFSTLEIQRTEQGDSAMYLCASSLGRGAEVYEQYFGPGTRLTVT.

The CDR3 spells CATYDRDGPNTEAFF. CDR3 nucleotides: TGTGCCACCTACGATAGGGACGGACCGAACACTGAAGCTTTCTTT. The gene calls are TRBV10-3 and TRBJ1-1, with TRBD1 as a possible D gene (5 bases). Germline lookup yields CDR1 ENHRY and CDR2 SYGVKD. This CDR3 spans 15 amino acids. V lost 10 bases and J lost 1, with 19 bases in between.

This chain uses TRBV7-2 with TRBJ2-3; D is perhaps TRBD1 (6 bases). This CDR3 spans 13 amino acids. Trimming took 6 bases from V and 1 from J, leaving 8 bases between them. Germline CDR1 and CDR2: SGHTA and FQGNSA. The CDR3 spells CASRGAGTDTQYF. The CDR3 coding sequence is TGTGCCAGCAGGGGGGCAGGCACAGATACGCAGTATTTT.

By proportion, this clone is medium-sized. The chain has TRBV15 and TRBJ2-3, with 7 nucleotides matching TRBD1. CDR3 length: 14 residues. The V and J ends lost 6 bases and 3 bases, in that order; junction bases with no gene match: 6. From germline, CDR1 is LNHNV and CDR2 YYDKDF (reference sequence). The DNA for the CDR3 is TGTGCCACCAGGGCACAGGGGTATACAGATACGCAGTATTTT. Amino acids: CATRAQGYTDTQYF.